These 10 T cell receptor beta chains were sequenced from one sample in a study of T cell responses to AZD1222 COVID-19 vaccine. The protocol was immunoSEQ multiplex PCR, while the TCRdb copy is restricted to in-frame clones and leaves out a portion. The sample lists about 130,000 clones, roughly 90% occurring once. Material: peripheral blood, obtained on day 0 of AZD1222 vaccination. Every receptor here comes from an adult in good health.

The chain couples TRBV9 to TRBJ2-1; D is unclear. This CDR3 contains 14 residues. Germline assignment: CDR1 SGDLS and CDR2 YYNGEE. V lost 5 bases and J lost 1, with 10 bases in between. The CDR3 here is CASSSQASYNEQFF. For the CDR3, the DNA is TGTGCCAGCAGTTCTCAAGCATCCTACAATGAGCAGTTCTTC.

This clone was observed once. The rearrangement links TRBV6-5 to TRBJ1-2; 8 bases line up with TRBD1. The junction had 6 bases not matched to a gene; V was cut back by 6 bases and J by 3 bases. CDR1 is MNHEY, CDR2 SVGAGI, per germline. CDR3 length: 14 residues. CDR3 loop: CASSRGPGDYGYTF. CDR3 DNA: TGTGCCAGCAGCAGGGGGCCAGGGGACTATGGCTACACCTTC.

J is TRBJ2-2 and V is TRBV6-2 or TRBV6-3; D uncertain. The ends were cut back, 3 bases at V and 4 bases at J, with 6 bases in the middle. Germline CDR1 MNHEY, CDR2 SVGEGT. The CDR3 contains 13 residues. CDR3 loop: CASSYSITGELFF. In DNA, the CDR3 is TGTGCCAGCAGTTATTCTATCACCGGGGAGCTGTTTTTT.

This clone occurred once. This CDR3 is CASSLGGTGAYEQYF. The DNA of the CDR3 is TGCGCCAGCAGCTTGGGTGGGACAGGGGCGTACGAGCAGTACTTC. The chain has TRBV5-1 and TRBJ2-7, with TRBD1 identical over 10 bases. The trim removed 0 bases at V and 4 bases at J, leaving 4 bases unmatched. The CDR3 loop spans 15 amino acids. Looked up from germline, CDR1 is SGHRS and CDR2 is YFSETQ.

A note on this clone: The same CDR3 can be traced to other DNA sequences in this sample. The chain links TRBV5-1 to TRBJ1-2; D unclear. There are 13 residues in the CDR3. Trimming cost V 0 bases and J 2 bases, with 5 bases left between them. Germline CDR1 reads SGHRS; CDR2 reads YFSETQ. CDR3 sequence reads: CASSLGQNYGYTF. The CDR3 DNA sequence: TGCGCCAGCAGCTTGGGCCAGAACTATGGCTACACCTTC.

The chain's CDR3 is CASSPTAAGTGELFF. The DNA of the CDR3 is TGCGCCAGCAGCCCCACCGCGGCGGGCACCGGGGAGCTGTTTTTT. The chain employs TRBV5-1 and TRBJ2-2; weak D call: TRBD2 (5 bases). The CDR3 has 15 residues. The ends were cut back, 4 bases at V and 4 bases at J, with 14 bases in the middle. Per the germline V gene, CDR1 is SGHRS and CDR2 is YFSETQ.

This chain uses TRBV15 with TRBJ2-7, with D possibly TRBD2 on 5 matching bases. The CDR3 runs to 14 residues. The V and J ends lost 6 bases and 7 bases respectively, with 19 bases between them. The germline V gene has CDR1 LNHNV and CDR2 YYDKDF (reference sequence). CDR3 protein: CATSEGSPRPEQYF. CDR3 nucleotide sequence: TGTGCCACCAGTGAGGGCTCCCCACGCCCGGAGCAGTACTTC.

As DNA, the CDR3 is TGCAGCACCCGACAGGGTTTTACCTACGAGCAGTACTTC. The encoded protein is CSTRQGFTYEQYF. V is TRBV29-1 and J is TRBJ2-7, with TRBD1 matching over 7 bases. Germline V gene sequence: CDR1 SQVTM, CDR2 ANQGSEA. This CDR3 is 13 amino acids long. The V segment lost 8 bases and the J segment 2 bases; nucleotides outside the gene matches: 9.

The J gene is TRBJ2-2, the V gene TRBV5-1; no firm D call. The V gene's germline CDR1 is SGHRS and CDR2 YFSETQ. With 4 bases removed from V and 4 bases from J, the gap between germline ends came to 11 bases. The length of the CDR3 is 14 residues. CDR3 DNA sequence: TGCGCCAGCAGCGTAGCCTCACGCACCGGGGAGCTGTTTTTT. Encoded protein: CASSVASRTGELFF.

The chain joins TRBV5-4 to TRBJ1-4; 10 nucleotides align to TRBD1. The germline gives CDR1 SGHNT, CDR2 YYREEE (reference sequence). V lost 4 bases and J lost 8; bases outside the gene matches: 5. The length of the CDR3 is 14 residues. The CDR3 coding sequence is TGTGCCAGCAGCCAGGGACAGGGGAGGGAAAAACTGTTTTTT. Protein product: CASSQGQGREKLFF.